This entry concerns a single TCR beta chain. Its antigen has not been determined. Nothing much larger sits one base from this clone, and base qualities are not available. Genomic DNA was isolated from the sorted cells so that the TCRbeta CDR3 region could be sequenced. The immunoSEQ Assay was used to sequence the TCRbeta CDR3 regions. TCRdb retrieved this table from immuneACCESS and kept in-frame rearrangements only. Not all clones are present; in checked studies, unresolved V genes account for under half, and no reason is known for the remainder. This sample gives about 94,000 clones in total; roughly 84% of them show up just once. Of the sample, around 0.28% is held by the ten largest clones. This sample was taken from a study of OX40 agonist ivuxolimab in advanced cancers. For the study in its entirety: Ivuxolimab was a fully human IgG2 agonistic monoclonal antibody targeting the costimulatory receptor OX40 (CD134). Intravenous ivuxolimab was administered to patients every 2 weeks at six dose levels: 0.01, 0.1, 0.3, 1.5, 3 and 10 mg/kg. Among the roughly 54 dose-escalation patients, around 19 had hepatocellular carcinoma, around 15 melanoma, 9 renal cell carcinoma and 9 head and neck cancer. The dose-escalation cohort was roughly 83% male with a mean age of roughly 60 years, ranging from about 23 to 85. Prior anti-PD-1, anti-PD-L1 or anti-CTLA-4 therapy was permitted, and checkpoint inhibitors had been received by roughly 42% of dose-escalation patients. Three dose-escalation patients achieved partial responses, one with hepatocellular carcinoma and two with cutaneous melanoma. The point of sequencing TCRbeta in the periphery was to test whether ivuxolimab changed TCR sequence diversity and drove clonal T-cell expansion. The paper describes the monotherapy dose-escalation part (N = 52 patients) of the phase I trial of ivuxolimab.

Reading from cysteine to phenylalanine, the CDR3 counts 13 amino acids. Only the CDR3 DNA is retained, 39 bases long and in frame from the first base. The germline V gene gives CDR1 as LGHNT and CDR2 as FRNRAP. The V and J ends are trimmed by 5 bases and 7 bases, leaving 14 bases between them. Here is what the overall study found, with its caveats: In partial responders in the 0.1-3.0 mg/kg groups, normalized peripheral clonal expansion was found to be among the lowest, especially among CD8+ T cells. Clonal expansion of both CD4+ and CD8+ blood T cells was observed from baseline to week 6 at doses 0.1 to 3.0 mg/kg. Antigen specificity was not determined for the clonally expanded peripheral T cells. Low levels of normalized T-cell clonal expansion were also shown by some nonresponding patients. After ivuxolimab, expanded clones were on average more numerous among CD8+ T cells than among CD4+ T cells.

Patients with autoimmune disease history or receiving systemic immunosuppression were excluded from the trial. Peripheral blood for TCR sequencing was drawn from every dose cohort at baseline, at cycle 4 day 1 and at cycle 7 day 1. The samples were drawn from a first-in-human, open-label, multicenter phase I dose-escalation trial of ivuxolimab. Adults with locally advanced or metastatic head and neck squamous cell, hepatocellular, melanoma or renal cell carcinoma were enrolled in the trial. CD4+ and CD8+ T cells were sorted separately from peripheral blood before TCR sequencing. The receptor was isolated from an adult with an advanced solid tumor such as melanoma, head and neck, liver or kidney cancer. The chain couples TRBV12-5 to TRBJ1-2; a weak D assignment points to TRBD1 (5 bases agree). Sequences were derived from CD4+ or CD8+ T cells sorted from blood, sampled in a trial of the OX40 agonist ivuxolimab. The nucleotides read TGTGCTAGTGGTAAACAGGAGACAGCTGGCTACACCTTC. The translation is CASGKQETAGYTF.